One and the same sample provided the 3 T cell receptor beta chains below, sequenced in a study of T-cell reconstitution after alpha-beta-depleted transplantation in children. The TCRbeta library incorporated unique molecular identifiers. TCRdb re-derived calls from the PCR reads in MiXCR, one entry per CDR3 protein. The sample shows some 550,000 distinct CDR3 sequences, roughly 24% of them seen only once. The starting material was PBMCs, mostly from graft donor cells, obtained 360 days after TCRalphabeta/CD19-depleted stem cell transplant. Receptors were obtained from a boy under two years old who had a stem cell transplant for acute myeloid leukemia, so the T cells may come from the graft donor.

CDR3 loop: CATSPRDGGSEQFF. CDR3 sequence (DNA): TGTGCCACCAGCCCCCGGGACGGGGGCAGTGAGCAGTTCTTC. The chain combines TRBV15 with TRBJ2-1; possibly TRBD1 or TRBD2 for D (6 bases each). The germline V gene encodes CDR1 LNHNV and CDR2 YYDKDF (reference sequence). This CDR3 is 14 amino acids long. Trimming shortened V by 5 bases and J by 9 bases, and 17 bases separated the two germline ends.

The chain couples TRBV20-1 to TRBJ1-1; perhaps TRBD1 as D (5 bases). CDR3 size: 18 residues. V was clipped by 1 base and J by 3 bases, with 24 bases between them. Germline CDR1 is DFQATT and CDR2 is SNEGSKA (reference sequence). CDR3 sequence reads: CSARGGGPTGGTHTEAFF. The CDR3, as DNA: TGCAGTGCTAGAGGCGGAGGCCCTACGGGGGGGACCCACACTGAAGCTTTCTTT.

In the case of this clonotype: A much larger clone sits a single nucleotide away, making a read error possible. The chain recombines TRBV3-1 with TRBJ2-3; the D is unclear. This CDR3 is built from 14 residues. Trimming stripped 0 bases from V and 0 bases from J, with 4 bases between. Germline CDR1 LGHDT, CDR2 YNNKEL (reference sequence). CDR3 loop: CASSQEPSTDTQYF. The CDR3 DNA is TGTGCCAGCAGCCAAGAACCAAGCACAGATACGCAGTATTTT.